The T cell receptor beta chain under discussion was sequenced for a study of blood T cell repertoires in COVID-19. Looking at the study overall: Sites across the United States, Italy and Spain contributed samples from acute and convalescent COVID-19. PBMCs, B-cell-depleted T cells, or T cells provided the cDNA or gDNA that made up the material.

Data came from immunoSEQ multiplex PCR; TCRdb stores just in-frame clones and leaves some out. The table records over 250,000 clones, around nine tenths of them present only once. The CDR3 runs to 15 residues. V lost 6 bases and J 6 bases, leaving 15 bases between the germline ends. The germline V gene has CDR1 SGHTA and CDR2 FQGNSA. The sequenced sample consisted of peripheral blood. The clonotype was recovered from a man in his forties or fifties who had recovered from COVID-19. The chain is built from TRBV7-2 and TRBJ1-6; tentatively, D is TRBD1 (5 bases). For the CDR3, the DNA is TGTGCCAGCAGGCCCCCCCCGGGGGGTAATTCACCCCTCCACTTT. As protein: CASRPPPGGNSPLHF.